The 6 T cell receptor beta chains below were found in one sample sequenced in a study of T-cell reconstitution after alpha-beta-depleted transplantation in children. Unique molecular identifiers were used to barcode this TCRbeta library. TCRdb independently ran MiXCR on the PCR reads; one entry per CDR3 protein. This sample carries a few hundred thousand distinct CDR3 sequences, 9.7% of them seen once, and the ten largest clones take approximately 4.7%. The sample in question was PBMCs from the stem cell graft donor, obtained from the stem cell graft. These receptors were collected from a human donor who donated a stem cell graft to a child with SCID.

This clonotype has ten or more counts. The rearrangement links TRBV11-2 to TRBJ1-3; no clear D. Germline V CDR1 and CDR2: SGHAT, FQNNGV. The CDR3 extends over 14 amino acids. The V and J ends lost 7 bases and 3 bases respectively, with 13 bases between them. Here the CDR3 reads CASKGWENGNTIYF. Here the CDR3 DNA reads TGTGCCAGCAAAGGTTGGGAGAATGGAAACACCATATATTTT.

The table lists this clonotype with a few counts. The chain combines TRBV5-5 with TRBJ2-5; 10 bases fit TRBD1. The CDR3 is 14 amino acids. Losses at the gene ends were 3 bases for V and 2 bases for J; bases not matched to a gene: 1. The germline CDR1 and CDR2 sequences are SGHKS and YYEKEE (reference sequence). The DNA of the CDR3 is TGTGCCAGCAGCTGGGACAGGGGTCAAGAGACCCAGTACTTC. As protein: CASSWDRGQETQYF.

This clonotype was counted many times. This rearrangement joins TRBV7-2 to TRBJ2-1, with D perhaps given as TRBD1 or TRBD2 (6 bases each). Germline V gene data show CDR1 as SGHTA and CDR2 as FQGNSA. CDR3 length: 17 amino acids. The germline V and J ends were trimmed by 5 bases and 0 bases, with 17 bases remaining between them. The chain's CDR3 is CASSPRMGGLSYNEQFF. CDR3 nucleotides: TGTGCCAGCAGCCCGCGGATGGGGGGCCTCTCCTACAATGAGCAGTTCTTC. The full variable domain, in which reference TRBV7-2 and TRBJ2-1 provide the parts outside the CDR3, is GAGVSQSPSNKVTEKGKDVELRCDPISGHTALYWYRQSLGQGLEFLIYFQGNSAPDKSGLPSDRFSAERTGGSVSTLTIQRTQQEDSAVYLCASSPRMGGLSYNEQFFGPGTRLTVL.

This clonotype was detected many times. This chain connects TRBV20-1 to TRBJ1-1, with 7 bases identical to TRBD1. Losses at the gene ends were 6 bases for V and 10 bases for J; bases not matched to a gene: 11. In germline, CDR1 is DFQATT, CDR2 SNEGSKA (reference sequence). The CDR3 runs to 12 residues. This CDR3 is CSARTGGEPAFF. CDR3 coding DNA: TGCAGTGCAAGGACAGGAGGGGAGCCAGCTTTCTTT.

The chain uses TRBV30 and TRBJ2-5; D assignment may be TRBD1 or TRBD2 (6 bases each). V was cut by 3 bases and J by 5 bases, with 13 bases left in between. The germline gives CDR1 GTSNPN, CDR2 SVGIG (reference sequence). This CDR3 region has 13 residues. The CDR3 spells CAWSPWGAETQYF. CDR3 nucleotides: TGTGCCTGGAGCCCTTGGGGGGCGGAGACCCAGTACTTC.

This clonotype was found many times. V gene TRBV6-1 combines with J gene TRBJ1-1; 7 nucleotides agree with TRBD1. The CDR3 sequence is 15 residues long. Germline V gene lookup returns CDR1 MNHNS and CDR2 SASEGT. V shed 6 bases and J 3 bases; nucleotides not matched to a gene: 10. DNA of the CDR3: TGTGCCAGCAGCCCTGGCAGGGGGGCGGACACTGAAGCTTTCTTT. It encodes CASSPGRGADTEAFF.